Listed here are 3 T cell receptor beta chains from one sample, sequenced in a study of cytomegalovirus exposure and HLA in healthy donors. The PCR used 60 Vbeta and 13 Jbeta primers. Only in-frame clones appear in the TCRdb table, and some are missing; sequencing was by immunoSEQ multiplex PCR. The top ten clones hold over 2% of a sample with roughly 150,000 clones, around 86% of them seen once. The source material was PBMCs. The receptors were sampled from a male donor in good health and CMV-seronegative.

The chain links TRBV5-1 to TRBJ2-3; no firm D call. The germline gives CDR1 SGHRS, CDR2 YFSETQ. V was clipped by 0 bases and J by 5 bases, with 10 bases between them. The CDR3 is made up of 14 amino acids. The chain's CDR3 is CASSLGQELDTQYF. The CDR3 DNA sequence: TGCGCCAGCAGCTTGGGGCAGGAACTAGATACGCAGTATTTT.

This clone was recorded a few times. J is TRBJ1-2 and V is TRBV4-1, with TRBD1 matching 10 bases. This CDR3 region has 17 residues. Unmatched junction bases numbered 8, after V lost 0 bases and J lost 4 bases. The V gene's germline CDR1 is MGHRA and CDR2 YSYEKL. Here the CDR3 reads CASSQDPGTGEVYGYTF. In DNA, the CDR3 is TGCGCCAGCAGCCAAGATCCCGGGACAGGGGAGGTCTATGGCTACACCTTC.

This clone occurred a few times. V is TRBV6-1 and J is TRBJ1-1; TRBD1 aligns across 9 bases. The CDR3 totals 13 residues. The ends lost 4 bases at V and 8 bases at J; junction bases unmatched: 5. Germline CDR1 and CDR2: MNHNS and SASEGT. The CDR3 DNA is TGTGCCAGCAGTGGGTACAGGGGGCTGGAAGCTTTCTTT. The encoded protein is CASSGYRGLEAFF.